The entry below gives a single T cell receptor (beta chain) sequence along with its context. Its target antigen remains unknown. Base qualities are not at hand, and no much larger clone is one base apart. TCR CDR3 regions were amplified from genomic DNA by multiplex PCR using the deep immunoSEQ assay. Genomic DNA extracted from each cell subset was distributed evenly over all wells of several immunoSEQ 96-well plates, and each plate served as one replicate. For sorted subsets, each replicate PCR was loaded with approximately 0.2 ug genomic DNA, equivalent to about 30,000 T cell genomes. The purified libraries were quantified using a Qubit 3.0 fluorometer, sized with a Bioanalyzer 2100, and then quantified again using the KAPA Library Quantification kit. Every immunoSEQ 96-well plate was sequenced on a separate single-read 150-cycle Illumina NextSeq 550 flow cell. Per the authors' processing: Because only junctional sequences without quality scores were contained in the immunoSEQ output, filtering matching that applied to full-length reads could not be performed. Sequences were annotated with PyIR, a Python wrapper for IgBLAST v1.9, and V/J genes and CDR3 were assigned using IMGT germline references. Reads with weak V/J assignments (E-value above 1e-6), missing CDR3, stop codons, out-of-frame junctions, or ambiguous translated residues were removed. V3J clonotypes were defined by identical inferred V gene, J gene, and CDR3 amino acid sequence. Percentage overlap between repertoires was calculated by dividing the number of shared unique clonotypes by the size of the smaller repertoire. Repertoire richness was assessed with RTK rarefaction, the Chao1 estimator, and Recon v2.1 estimates of unobserved clonotypes. Generation probabilities were computed with OLGA for all TCRbeta clonotypes obtained by the gDNA method from four donors. Here the immuneACCESS table is served through TCRdb, limited to in-frame sequences with V and J called. Missing clones are a known gap in these copies; in checked studies unresolved V genes cover under half, and the rest lacks a known reason. V and J calls and clone size are given by that table; D and trimming were obtained from the DNA. The sample has roughly 2 million clones on record, about 95% of them singletons. The ten most abundant clones make up 1% to 1.3% of the sample.

For the CD8 naive samples, CD45RO-negative cells were positively selected for CCR7, yielding a CD45RA+CCR7+ population from which TemRA cells were excluded. The donors were healthy, HIV-negative adults with no recently reported acute infections or vaccinations. Every donor was a Caucasian adult residing in Nashville, Tennessee, USA. After blood collection by leukapheresis, PBMCs were isolated using Ficoll-Histopaque density gradient centrifugation and then cryopreserved in the vapor phase of liquid nitrogen. Purity and quantity of every magnetically sorted T cell population were checked by analytical flow cytometry. Each sorted fraction had its genomic DNA isolated and then quantified by UV absorbance on a Nanodrop 2000c. This specimen belongs to a study of shared clonotypes between healthy human individuals (dated by TCRdb to 2020 to 2021). In terms of the full investigation: The cohort included a few men and a couple of women between 18 and 49 years of age. To estimate repertoire size and how much clonotypes are shared between individuals, the study performed deep sequencing of blood TCR repertoires from 4 to 6 healthy adults. Per donor, three plates each were used for CD4 naive and CD4 memory, two for CD8 naive, and one for CD8 memory. Different laboratories and diverse techniques were used to prepare libraries and sequence TCR repertoires, to increase sequencing depth and limit assay-specific biases. Leukapheresis yielded between about 0.94 and 8.9 billion PBMCs per donor. On the study overall, not on this receptor specifically: Sampling was limited to blood, and TCR repertoires in tissue likely differ from TCR repertoires in blood. Even with the large sequencing depth, rarefaction of the sorted-subset datasets indicated that sequencing was incomplete. The small number of donors limited the genetic and exposure-history diversity represented. Compared with non-shared clonotypes, the clonotypes found in all four sorted-subset donors had higher generation probabilities. Pairwise subsampling indicated that sequencing depth was expected to affect the degree of clonotype sharing among donors. Naive subsets generally had larger estimated clonotype richness than memory subsets. Approximately 5% of naive CD4, 3.5% of naive CD8, around 2.3% of memory CD4, and approximately 0.39% of memory CD8 clonotypes were shared across four donors.

The germline V gene sets CDR1 to LGHNA and CDR2 to YNFKEQ. CDR3 length: 16 amino acids, cysteine to phenylalanine. The sequence is cut down to CDR3 DNA, 48 bases in frame from base 1. Germline trimming: 4 bases from V, 6 bases from J; junction bases outside gene matches: 8. The sequence is built from TRBV4-2 and TRBJ2-2, with 10 junctional bases fitting TRBD1. The clonotype was recovered from a man aged 18 to 29 in good health. The specimen was naive CD8+ T cells sorted from blood. The cell subset or site label for this specimen denotes: CD45RA+CCR7+. CDR3 sequence: CASSPGTGVLAGELFF. The DNA sequence reads TGTGCCAGCAGCCCAGGGACAGGGGTGTTGGCCGGGGAGCTGTTTTTT.